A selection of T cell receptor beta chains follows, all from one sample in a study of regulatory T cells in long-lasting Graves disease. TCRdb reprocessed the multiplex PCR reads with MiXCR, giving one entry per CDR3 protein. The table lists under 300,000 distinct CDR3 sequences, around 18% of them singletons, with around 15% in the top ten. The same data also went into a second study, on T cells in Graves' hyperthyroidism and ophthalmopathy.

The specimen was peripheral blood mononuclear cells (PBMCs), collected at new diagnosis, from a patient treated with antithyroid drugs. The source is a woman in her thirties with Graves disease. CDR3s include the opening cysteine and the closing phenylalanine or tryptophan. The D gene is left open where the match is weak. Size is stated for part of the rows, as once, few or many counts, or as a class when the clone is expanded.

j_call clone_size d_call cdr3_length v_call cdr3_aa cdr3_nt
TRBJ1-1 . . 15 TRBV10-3 CAISEARGMNTEAFF TGTGCCATCAGTGAAGCGCGTGGGATGAACACTGAAGCTTTCTTT
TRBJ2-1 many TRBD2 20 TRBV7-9 CASSLVKGSGGFSSYNEQFF TGTGCCAGCAGCTTAGTTAAGGGTAGCGGGGGCTTTAGCTCCTACAATGAGCAGTTCTTC
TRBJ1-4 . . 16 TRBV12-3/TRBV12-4 CASSSTGELTNEKLFF TGTGCCAGCAGTTCTACCGGGGAGCTGACTAATGAAAAACTGTTTTTT
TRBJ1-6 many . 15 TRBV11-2 CASSPGYRRASPLHF TGTGCCAGCAGCCCCGGCTACCGGCGGGCTTCACCCCTCCACTTT
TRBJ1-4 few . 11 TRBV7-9 CASSFREKLFF TGTGCCAGCAGCTTCCGGGAAAAACTGTTTTTT
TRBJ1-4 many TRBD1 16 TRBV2 CASNDDRGYEGEKLFF TGTGCCAGCAACGATGACAGGGGATACGAAGGAGAAAAACTGTTTTTT
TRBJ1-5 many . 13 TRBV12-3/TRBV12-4 CASNQDLNQPQHF TGTGCCAGCAACCAGGACCTCAATCAGCCCCAGCATTTT
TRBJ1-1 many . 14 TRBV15 CATSRKARNTEAFF TGTGCCACCAGCAGGAAGGCACGGAACACTGAAGCTTTCTTT
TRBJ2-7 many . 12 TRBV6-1 CASSPGQYEQYF TGTGCCAGCAGTCCAGGACAGTACGAGCAGTACTTC
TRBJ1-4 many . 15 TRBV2 CASIDPSGGWEKLFF TGTGCCAGCATCGACCCCTCGGGGGGATGGGAAAAACTGTTTTTT
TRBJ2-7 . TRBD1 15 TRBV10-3 CAISEKDRGRYEQYF TGTGCCATCAGTGAAAAAGACAGGGGAAGGTACGAGCAGTACTTC
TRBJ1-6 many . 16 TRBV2 CASKAGRGSYNSPLHF TGTGCCAGCAAGGCGGGGCGGGGCTCCTATAATTCACCCCTCCACTTT
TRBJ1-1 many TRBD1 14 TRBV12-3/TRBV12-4 CASSYDRAITEAFF TGTGCCAGCAGTTATGACAGGGCGATCACTGAAGCTTTCTTT
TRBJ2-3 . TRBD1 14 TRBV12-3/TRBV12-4 CASGQGGFEDTQYF TGTGCCAGCGGACAGGGAGGTTTCGAGGATACGCAGTATTTT
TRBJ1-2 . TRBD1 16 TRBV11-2 CASSPQVPGGSYGYTF TGTGCCAGCAGCCCCCAGGTCCCAGGGGGAAGCTATGGCTACACCTTC
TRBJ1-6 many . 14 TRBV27 CASSLVAGNSPLHF TGTGCCAGCAGTTTAGTCGCCGGCAATTCACCCCTCCACTTT
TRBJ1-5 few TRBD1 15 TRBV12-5 CASGGTGAPNQPQHF TGTGCTAGTGGTGGGACAGGGGCCCCCAATCAGCCCCAGCATTTT
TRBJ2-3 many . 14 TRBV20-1 CSASDSGGTDTQYF TGCAGTGCTAGCGATTCTGGGGGCACAGATACGCAGTATTTT
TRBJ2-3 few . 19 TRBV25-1 CASSESGLASWEGRDTQYF TGTGCCAGCAGTGAAAGCGGTCTAGCTAGCTGGGAAGGTAGAGATACGCAGTATTTT
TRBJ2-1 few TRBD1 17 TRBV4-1 CASSQRQGESILNEQFF TGCGCCAGCAGCCAAAGGCAGGGGGAATCGATTCTCAATGAGCAGTTCTTC
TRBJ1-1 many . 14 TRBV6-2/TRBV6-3 CASSYQGSDTEAFF TGTGCCAGCAGTTACCAGGGTTCGGACACTGAAGCTTTCTTT
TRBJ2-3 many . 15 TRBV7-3 CASSLSSVSTDTQYF TGTGCCAGCAGCTTAAGTTCCGTTAGCACAGATACGCAGTATTTT
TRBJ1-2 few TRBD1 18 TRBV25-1 CASSDRTGGSPGLGGYTF TGTGCCAGCAGTGATAGGACAGGGGGCTCCCCCGGTCTTGGGGGCTACACCTTC
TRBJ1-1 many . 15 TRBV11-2 CASSLDLTGSRVAFF TGTGCCAGCAGCTTAGATCTAACAGGGTCTCGGGTAGCTTTCTTT
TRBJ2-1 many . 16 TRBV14 CASSQVQGVAYNEQFF TGTGCCAGCAGCCAAGTTCAGGGAGTGGCCTACAATGAGCAGTTCTTC
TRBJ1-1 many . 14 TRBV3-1 CASSQAGTGTEAFF TGTGCCAGCAGCCAAGCGGGGACGGGCACTGAAGCTTTCTTT
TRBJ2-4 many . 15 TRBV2 CASSELGEPKNIQYF TGTGCCAGCAGTGAACTCGGCGAGCCCAAAAACATTCAGTACTTC
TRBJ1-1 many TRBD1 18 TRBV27 CASSFTNTGGWVDTEAFF TGTGCCAGCAGTTTCACTAATACAGGGGGCTGGGTAGACACTGAAGCTTTCTTT
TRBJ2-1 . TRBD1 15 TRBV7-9 CASSALRDRAHEQFF TGTGCCAGCAGCGCTCTCCGGGACAGGGCTCATGAGCAGTTCTTC
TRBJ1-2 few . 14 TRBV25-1 CASHSSTLNYGYTF TGTGCCAGCCATTCCTCGACATTAAACTATGGCTACACCTTC
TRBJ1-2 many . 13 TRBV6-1 CASRDSTHYGYTF TGTGCCAGCAGGGACAGCACGCACTATGGCTACACCTTC
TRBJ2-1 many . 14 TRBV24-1 CATSDGASYNEQFF TGTGCCACCAGTGACGGGGCCTCCTACAATGAGCAGTTCTTC
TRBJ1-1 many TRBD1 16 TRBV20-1 CSARDPGTGLNTEAFF TGCAGTGCTAGAGACCCAGGGACAGGACTGAACACTGAAGCTTTCTTT
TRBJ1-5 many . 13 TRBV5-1 CASSLDGAGPQHF TGTGCCAGCAGCTTGGACGGGGCGGGGCCCCAGCATTTT
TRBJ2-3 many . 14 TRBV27 CASRGAISADTQYF TGTGCCAGCAGAGGGGCGATCTCCGCAGATACGCAGTATTTT
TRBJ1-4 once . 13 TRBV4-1 CASSQDVSQKLFF TGCGCCAGCAGCCAAGACGTATCCCAAAAACTGTTTTTT
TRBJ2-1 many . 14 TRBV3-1 CASTRTSSYNEQFF TGTGCCAGCACCCGTACGAGCTCCTACAATGAGCAGTTCTTC
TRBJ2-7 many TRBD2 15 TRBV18 CASSPRSGGNYEQYF TGTGCCAGCTCACCACGTAGCGGGGGCAACTACGAGCAGTACTTC
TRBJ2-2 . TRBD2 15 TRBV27 CASSRTRGNTGELFF TGTGCCAGCAGTAGGACTAGAGGGAACACCGGGGAGCTGTTTTTT
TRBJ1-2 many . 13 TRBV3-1 CASGAGASYGYTF TGTGCCAGCGGCGCAGGGGCGAGCTATGGCTACACCTTC
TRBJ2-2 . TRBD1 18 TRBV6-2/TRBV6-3 CASSYSSRTGGNTGELFF TGTGCCAGCAGTTACTCTAGTCGGACAGGGGGAAACACCGGGGAGCTGTTTTTT
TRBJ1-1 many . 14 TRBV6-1 CASSGGLRNTEAFF TGTGCCAGCAGTGGGGGGTTACGGAACACTGAAGCTTTCTTT
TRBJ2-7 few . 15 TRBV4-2 CASSQDRDTSYEQYF TGTGCCAGCAGCCAAGATAGGGACACCTCCTACGAGCAGTACTTC
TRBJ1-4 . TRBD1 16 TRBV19 CASSTTTGGFDEKLFF TGTGCCAGTAGTACAACGACAGGGGGTTTCGATGAAAAACTGTTTTTT
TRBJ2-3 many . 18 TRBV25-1 CASSELTGAPRGTDTQYF TGTGCCAGCAGTGAATTGACGGGGGCACCGAGGGGCACAGATACGCAGTATTTT
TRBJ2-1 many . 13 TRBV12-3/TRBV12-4 CASNPGQNNEQFF TGTGCCAGCAATCCGGGACAAAACAATGAGCAGTTCTTC
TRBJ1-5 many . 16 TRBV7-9 CASSPGRPGVNQPQHF TGTGCCAGCAGCCCCGGACGCCCCGGGGTCAATCAGCCCCAGCATTTT
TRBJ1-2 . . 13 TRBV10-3 CAISPQGGYGYTF TGTGCCATCAGTCCTCAGGGTGGGTATGGCTACACCTTC
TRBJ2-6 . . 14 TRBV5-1 CASSADRSANVLTF TGCGCCAGCAGCGCGGACCGTTCGGCCAACGTCCTGACTTTC
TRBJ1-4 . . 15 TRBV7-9 CASSPGHVFNEKLFF TGTGCCAGCAGCCCGGGACATGTATTTAATGAAAAACTGTTTTTT
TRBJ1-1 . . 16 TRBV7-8 CASSHSLTGLVTETFF TGTGCCAGCAGCCACAGCCTGACAGGACTAGTCACTGAAACTTTCTTT